The subject of this entry is one T cell receptor beta chain. This clone was detected a few times. The antigen this receptor binds is unknown. Base quality data are lacking; no much larger clone is found one base away. The library came from the immunoSEQ multiplex PCR assay. Not all clones reach the TCRdb copy of this immuneACCESS table, which keeps in-frame sequences only. Checked studies attribute under half of the gap to unresolved V genes and leave the rest unexplained. Present in this sample are tens of thousands of clones, 90% of which were seen just once. The ten biggest clones cover 5.5% to 7% of the sample. The data are from a study of T cell changes during pregnancy in multiple sclerosis (dated by TCRdb to between 2017 and 2020). At the level of the whole study: In women with multiple sclerosis, the researchers looked at how the T cell repertoire shifted as pregnancy progressed.

Spanning cysteine to phenylalanine, the CDR3 consists of 18 amino acids. This entry keeps only the CDR3 DNA: 54 bases, framed from base 1. Relative to germline, V is 0 bases shorter and J is 0 bases shorter, with 16 bases between their ends. CDR1 and CDR2, looked up from the germline V gene (reference sequence), are LNHDA and SQIVND. The sequence was obtained from a female donor in good health, enrolled as a control in a pregnancy study. Recombination joined TRBV19 with TRBJ2-3; the D region possibly corresponds to TRBD2 (6 bases align). The source material was peripheral blood, sampled in the third trimester of pregnancy. The nucleotide sequence is TGTGCCAGTAGTATAGAATCGGGACTCCGACTTAGCACAGATACGCAGTATTTT. This translates into CASSIESGLRLSTDTQYF.